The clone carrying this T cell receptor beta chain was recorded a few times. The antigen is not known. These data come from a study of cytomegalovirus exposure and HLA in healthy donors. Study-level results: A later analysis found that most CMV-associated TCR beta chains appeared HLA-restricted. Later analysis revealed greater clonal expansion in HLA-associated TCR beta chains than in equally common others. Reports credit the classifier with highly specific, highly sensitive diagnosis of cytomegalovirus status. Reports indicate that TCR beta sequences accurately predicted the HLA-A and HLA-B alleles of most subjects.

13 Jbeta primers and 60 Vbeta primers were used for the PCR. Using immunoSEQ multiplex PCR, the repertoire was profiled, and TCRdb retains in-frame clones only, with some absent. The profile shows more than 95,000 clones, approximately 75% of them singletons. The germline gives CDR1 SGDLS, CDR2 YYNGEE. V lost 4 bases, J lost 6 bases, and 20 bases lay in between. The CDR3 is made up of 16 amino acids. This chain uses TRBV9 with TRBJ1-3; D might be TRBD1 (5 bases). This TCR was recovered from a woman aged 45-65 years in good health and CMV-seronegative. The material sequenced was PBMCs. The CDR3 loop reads CASSPRAREVTNTIYF. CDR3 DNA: TGTGCCAGCAGCCCCAGGGCCAGGGAGGTCACAAACACCATATATTTT.